These 19 T cell receptor beta chains originate from one sample sequenced in a study of blood T cell repertoires in COVID-19. Generated by immunoSEQ multiplex PCR, the TCRdb table keeps only in-frame clones and is missing some. The sample yields approximately 88,000 clones, approximately 87% seen once. Sequenced input: peripheral blood. All receptors come from a woman aged 70-85 years with acute or convalescent COVID-19.

This clone showed up just once. The limits of the CDR3 on the DNA are not certain, so only TCRdb's listed CDR3 is given. The chain uses TRBV28 and TRBJ1-2; the table's D call, TRBD1, was not checked against the DNA. The CDR3 length equals 12 residues, ends included. Germline V gives CDR1 MDHEN, CDR2 SYDVKM. CDR3 protein: CASSFLAGGYTF.

The chain carries TRBV3-1 (or the pseudogene TRBV3-2) and TRBJ2-1; 7 positions match TRBD2. There are 13 residues in the CDR3. The junction had 1 base not matched to a gene; V was cut back by 0 bases and J by 8 bases. Germline values: CDR1 LGHDT, CDR2 YNNKEL (reference sequence). CDR3 bases: TGTGCCAGCAGCCAAGATCGGGGGGATGAGCAGTTCTTC. It is translated as CASSQDRGDEQFF.

The J gene is TRBJ1-5, the V gene TRBV6-2 or TRBV6-3, with 8 nucleotides matching TRBD1. From germline, CDR1 is MNHEY and CDR2 SVGEGT. The CDR3 extends over 17 amino acids. J lost 5 bases, V lost 3 bases, and 12 bases had no gene match. In DNA form, the CDR3 reads TGTGCCAGCAGTTATCCGCAGGACAGGGTAATCTATCAGCCCCAGCATTTT. It specifies CASSYPQDRVIYQPQHF.

This clone has just one count. The chain has TRBV3-1 (or the pseudogene TRBV3-2) and TRBJ1-2, with D unclear. V dropped 3 bases and J dropped 6 bases, with 8 bases sitting between them. The CDR3 totals 12 residues. Germline V gene sequence: CDR1 LGHDT, CDR2 YNNKEL (reference sequence). CDR3 nucleotides: TGTGCCAGCAGCCACCGGGGTAATGGCTACACCTTC. It translates to CASSHRGNGYTF.

The chain couples TRBV6-7 to TRBJ1-3, with TRBD1 as a possible D gene (5 bases). TRBV6-7 is an open reading frame, and its role is uncertain. The V end was cut by 2 bases, the J end by 2 bases, with 13 bases between. This CDR3 has 16 residues. The CDR3 DNA is TGTGCCAGCAGTTACCGGGATGGGGGGACTGGAAACACCATATATTTT. Protein product: CASSYRDGGTGNTIYF.

V and J are TRBV13 and TRBJ1-1; D gene ambiguous. Germline values: CDR1 PRHDT, CDR2 FYEKMQ (reference sequence). The V end was cut by 5 bases, the J end by 4 bases, with 17 bases between. This CDR3 is 15 amino acids long. CDR3 amino acids: CASSPRGSSFTEAFF. Written as DNA, the CDR3 is TGTGCCAGCAGCCCTAGAGGCAGCTCCTTCACTGAAGCTTTCTTT.

V gene TRBV4-2 combines with J gene TRBJ2-5; 8 bases are shared with TRBD2. This CDR3 contains 15 residues. CDR1 and CDR2 (germline): LGHNA, YNFKEQ. The V gene end was trimmed by 3 bases and the J gene end by 2 bases; junction bases not matched to a gene: 5. The CDR3 sequence: CASSQVGGDQETQYF. The CDR3 coding sequence is TGTGCCAGCAGCCAGGTCGGGGGGGATCAAGAGACCCAGTACTTC.

The gene calls are TRBV11-2 and TRBJ1-1; D might be TRBD1 (6 bases). From germline, CDR1 is SGHAT and CDR2 FQNNGV. This CDR3 spans 14 amino acids. Trimming took 6 bases from V and 4 from J, leaving 15 bases between them. The CDR3 loop is CASSPDSWATEAFF. In DNA, the CDR3 is TGTGCCAGCAGTCCGGACAGTTGGGCCACTGAAGCTTTCTTT.

V usage is TRBV5-6 and J usage is TRBJ1-4, with TRBD1 as a possible D gene (6 bases). This CDR3 has 14 amino acids. The germline gives CDR1 SGHDT, CDR2 YYEEEE. Trimming took off 0 bases at V and 5 bases at J, with 8 bases between the two ends. DNA of the CDR3: TGTGCCAGCAGCTTGGCAGGGGCGAATGAAAAACTGTTTTTT. Its translation: CASSLAGANEKLFF.

The chain carries TRBV27 and TRBJ1-2; D call uncertain. V shed 3 bases and J shed 8 bases, with 16 bases lying between them. Germline CDR1 MNHEY, CDR2 SMNVEV (reference sequence). The CDR3 sequence is 14 residues long. This CDR3 reads CASSFVGEGKGYTF. DNA of the CDR3: TGTGCCAGCAGTTTCGTGGGAGAGGGAAAAGGCTACACCTTC.

The chain uses TRBV9 and TRBJ2-2; weak D call: TRBD2 (5 bases). Germline V gene lookup returns CDR1 SGDLS and CDR2 YYNGEE. The CDR3 runs 14 residues. V was trimmed by 0 bases and J by 4 bases, leaving 7 bases between them. This CDR3 reads CASSVDGVTGELFF. For the CDR3, the DNA is TGTGCCAGCAGCGTAGACGGGGTCACCGGGGAGCTGTTTTTT.

V and J are TRBV30 and TRBJ1-2; D is perhaps TRBD1 (6 bases). Looked up from germline, CDR1 is GTSNPN and CDR2 is SVGIG (reference sequence). Deletions cut 2 bases from V and 4 bases from J, with 20 bases between. The CDR3 totals 16 residues. In DNA, the CDR3 is TGTGCCTGGAGTCCTATGACAGGCGACAAAGGCTATGGCTACACCTTC. Translated, it gives CAWSPMTGDKGYGYTF.

This sequence joins TRBV7-2 and TRBJ2-1; tentative D call: TRBD1 (6 bases). Trimming left V 1 base short and J 2 bases short, with 12 bases between. This CDR3 spans 16 amino acids. CDR1 and CDR2 from the germline V gene are SGHTA and FQGNSA. As DNA, the CDR3 is TGTGCCAGCAGCTTAGGTTACAGGGACCCCTACAATGAGCAGTTCTTC. It codes for CASSLGYRDPYNEQFF.

V usage is TRBV29-1 and J usage is TRBJ2-1, with 8 bases lining up with TRBD2. The ends lost 3 bases at V and 9 bases at J; junction bases unmatched: 1. This CDR3 spans 11 amino acids. Germline values: CDR1 SQVTM, CDR2 ANQGSEA. CDR3 DNA sequence: TGCAGCGTTGATCGGGGGGGTGAGCAGTTCTTC. Translating it yields CSVDRGGEQFF.

CDR3 residues: CASSENRGTQPQHF. For the CDR3, the DNA is TGTGCCAGTAGTGAAAACAGGGGGACGCAGCCCCAGCATTTT. The chain carries TRBV19 and TRBJ1-5, with 8 positions matching TRBD1. Losses at the gene ends were 5 bases for V and 7 bases for J; bases not matched to a gene: 7. The CDR3 is 14 residues long. Germline loops: CDR1 LNHDA, CDR2 SQIVND (reference sequence).

The chain joins TRBV4-1 to TRBJ2-7, with D possibly TRBD1 on 5 matching bases. The germline gives CDR1 MGHRA, CDR2 YSYEKL. V was cut by 2 bases and J by 5 bases, with 10 bases left in between. CDR3 length: 13 residues. This CDR3 reads CASSQTGANEQYV. CDR3 sequence (DNA): TGCGCCAGCAGCCAAACAGGTGCCAACGAGCAGTACGTC.

The chain joins TRBV2 to TRBJ2-7; D gene unclear. Germline loops: CDR1 SNHLY, CDR2 FYNNEI. The CDR3 is 14 residues long. Trimming took off 10 bases at V and 0 bases at J, with 16 bases between the two ends. The CDR3 sequence is CAISGFESSYEQYV. The CDR3 region has the DNA TGTGCCATCTCAGGCTTTGAGAGCTCCTACGAGCAGTACGTC.

The chain links TRBV6-6 to TRBJ1-5; 8 positions match TRBD1. The junction had 11 bases not matched to a gene; V was cut back by 6 bases and J by 1 base. CDR1 and CDR2 (germline): MNHNY, SVGAGI (reference sequence). The CDR3 runs 17 residues. The CDR3 DNA follows: TGTGCCAGCAGCCGACAGGGGTCAGGATCGAGCAATCAGCCCCAGCATTTT. Translated, it gives CASSRQGSGSSNQPQHF.

This clone has a single count. The chain links TRBV23-1 to TRBJ1-1; possibly TRBD1 for D (5 bases). TRBV23-1 is labeled an ORF, and its function is uncertain. This CDR3 has 15 amino acids. V lost 6 bases, J lost 1 base, and 15 bases lay in between. The CDR3 DNA reads as TGCGCCAGCAGCGGTCAAGGGGCGGCGAACACTGAAGCTTTCTTT. This translates into CASSGQGAANTEAFF.